This TCR beta chain was observed in a study of tumour-infiltrating T cells in Burkitt lymphoma. Overall study context: Survival, overall and progression-free, tracked with productive clonality.

Assay: immunoSEQ multiplex PCR; the TCRdb copy retains only in-frame clones and omits some. The sample records 5,000 to 7,500 clones, approximately 81% being singletons. This clone was detected a few times. Germline values: CDR1 SGHNT, CDR2 YENEEA. V lost 0 bases, J lost 0 bases, and 6 bases lay in between. The CDR3 spans 15 residues. This receptor was obtained from a human donor with Burkitt lymphoma. Sequencing was done on a sample of tumor tissue. The V gene is TRBV11-3, the J gene TRBJ2-1; D call uncertain. CDR3: CASSLDGSSYNEQFF. The CDR3 region has the DNA TGTGCCAGCAGCTTAGACGGTAGCTCCTACAATGAGCAGTTCTTC.